This entry lists 10 T cell receptor beta chains sequenced from one sample in a study of blood T cell repertoires in COVID-19. This table comes from immunoSEQ multiplex PCR, and its TCRdb copy is limited to in-frame clones, with some not included. The sample carries almost 400,000 clones, roughly 86% recorded once. Sequenced input: peripheral blood. These receptors were obtained from a woman aged 60-70 years with COVID-19, enrolled during active disease.

DNA for the CDR3: TGTGCCACCAGTGACCCCCGACAGGGGCTTAACTATGGCTACACCTTC. Protein sequence: CATSDPRQGLNYGYTF. The rearrangement joins TRBV24-1 to TRBJ1-2; TRBD1 agrees at 8 bases. After removal of 4 bases from V and 1 base from J, the junction contained 7 bases not matched to a gene. CDR1 KGHDR and CDR2 SFDVKD come from the germline V gene. The CDR3 extends over 16 amino acids.

The chain combines TRBV5-1 with TRBJ1-1; D gene uncertain. CDR1 is SGHRS and CDR2 is YFSETQ in the germline V gene. The CDR3 is 15 amino acids. The V and J ends lost 4 bases and 7 bases respectively, with 20 bases between them. The CDR3: CASSTGSSGWSEAFF. The CDR3 region has the DNA TGCGCCAGCAGCACCGGTTCTTCCGGGTGGAGTGAAGCTTTCTTT. Based on the CDR3 plus reference TRBV5-1 and TRBJ1-1, the full variable domain is KAGVTQTPRYLIKTRGQQVTLSCSPISGHRSVSWYQQTPGQGLQFLFEYFSETQRNKGNFPGRFSGRQFSNSRSEMNVSTLELGDSALYLCASSTGSSGWSEAFFGQGTRLTVV.

The J gene is TRBJ2-3, the V gene TRBV11-2; tentative D call: TRBD1 (8 bases). The V end lost 7 bases, the J end lost 2 bases, and 19 bases lay between the germline ends. This CDR3 has 16 amino acids. CDR1 is SGHAT, CDR2 FQNNGV, per germline. The CDR3 nucleotides read TGTGCCAGCACCAGGGGGCGGGGGACTTCCACAGATACGCAGTATTTT. Translating it yields CASTRGRGTSTDTQYF. The full variable domain, completed using reference TRBV11-2 and TRBJ2-3, is EAGVAQSPRYKIIEKRQSVAFWCNPISGHATLYWYQQILGQGPKLLIQFQNNGVVDDSQLPKDRFSAERLKGVDSTLKIQPAKLEDSAVYLCASTRGRGTSTDTQYFGPGTRLTVL.

The CDR3 region is CASSNPGGAGNSPLHF. In DNA, the CDR3 is TGTGCCAGCAGTAACCCGGGGGGGGCTGGTAATTCACCCCTCCACTTT. The rearrangement uses TRBV9 and TRBJ1-6; a possible D gene is TRBD1 (6 bases). V lost 5 bases to trimming and J lost 6 bases, with 18 bases between them. Germline CDR1 is SGDLS and CDR2 is YYNGEE. The CDR3 spans 16 residues.

The chain combines TRBV19 with TRBJ2-2; TRBD1 matches at 9 bases. Losses at the gene ends were 5 bases for V and 0 bases for J; bases not matched to a gene: 4. The CDR3 runs to 16 residues. Germline CDR1 reads LNHDA; CDR2 reads SQIVND (reference sequence). CDR3 in DNA: TGTGCCAGTAGTTCCGGGACAGGGACGAACACCGGGGAGCTGTTTTTT. Its translation: CASSSGTGTNTGELFF.

CDR3 bases: TGTGCCAGCAGCTTAGGGACAGGGTCGAGGTCAAGCTCCTATAATTCACCCCTCCACTTT. This codes for CASSLGTGSRSSSYNSPLHF. The gene calls are TRBV5-4 and TRBJ1-6; 9 bases are shared with TRBD1. This CDR3 is built from 20 residues. Trimming removed 2 bases from V and 0 bases from J; junction bases left unmatched: 12. Germline values: CDR1 SGHNT, CDR2 YYREEE (reference sequence).

The rearrangement links TRBV5-1 to TRBJ2-7; 8 bases line up with TRBD1. Germline V gene data show CDR1 as SGHRS and CDR2 as YFSETQ. The V and J ends lost 0 bases and 3 bases, in that order; junction bases with no gene match: 5. The CDR3 runs 15 residues. DNA of the CDR3: TGCGCCAGCAGCTTGGCAGGACAGGGAATCTACGAGCAGTACTTC. Its protein product is CASSLAGQGIYEQYF. The full variable domain, completed using reference TRBV5-1 and TRBJ2-7, is KAGVTQTPRYLIKTRGQQVTLSCSPISGHRSVSWYQQTPGQGLQFLFEYFSETQRNKGNFPGRFSGRQFSNSRSEMNVSTLELGDSALYLCASSLAGQGIYEQYFGPGTRLTVT.

This clone showed up just a few times. The genes are TRBV7-6 and TRBJ2-3, with TRBD2 matching over 8 bases. Trimming took 1 base from V and 2 from J; bases not matched to a gene: 8. Germline CDR1 reads SGHVS; CDR2 reads FNYEAQ. The CDR3 spans 17 residues. CDR3 bases: TGTGCCAGCAGCTTAGAGTCCGGGGGGGCCCTCACAGATACGCAGTATTTT. It yields the protein CASSLESGGALTDTQYF.

The rearrangement links TRBV3-1 (or the pseudogene TRBV3-2) to TRBJ1-1; 7 positions agree with TRBD1. Germline assignment: CDR1 LGHDT and CDR2 YNNKEL (reference sequence). The CDR3 totals 12 residues. Germline trimming cut 7 bases from V and 5 bases from J; bases unmatched to any gene: 4. The CDR3 coding sequence is TGTGCCAGCAACACAGGGGTTACTGAAGCTTTCTTT. Translated: CASNTGVTEAFF.

The CDR3 DNA reads as TGTGCCAGCAGCGTAGTCATGTCCCAGAACACTGAAGCTTTCTTT. Amino acids: CASSVVMSQNTEAFF. The chain joins TRBV9 to TRBJ1-1; no firm D call. Germline V gives CDR1 SGDLS, CDR2 YYNGEE. This CDR3 comprises 15 residues. With 0 bases removed from V and 1 base from J, the gap between germline ends came to 10 bases.